A selection of T cell receptor beta chains follows, all from one sample in a study of T cell responses to AZD1222 COVID-19 vaccine. Sequencing was performed with immunoSEQ multiplex PCR; in TCRdb, only in-frame clones are kept and a portion is missing. The repertoire consists of about 140,000 clones, with roughly 91% occurring once and the leading ten covering approximately 7%. Specimen: peripheral blood, collected 28 days after the second AZD1222 dose. All receptors derive from an adult who received the AZD1222 COVID-19 vaccine. The CDR3 runs from the conserved cysteine through the conserved F or W. D genes are given only for firm matches. Clone sizes are given selectively: once, few, many, or a class where the clone is expanded.

v_gene	d_gene	j_gene	abundance	CDR3aa	CDR3nt
TRBV5-1	TRBD2	TRBJ2-1	-	CASSLPGRGNEQFF	TGCGCCAGCAGCTTGCCGGGGAGGGGCAATGAGCAGTTCTTC
TRBV5-8	-	TRBJ1-2	-	CASSFSEHILGGYTF	TGTGCCAGCAGCTTTTCAGAACATATATTGGGTGGCTACACCTTC
TRBV6-2/TRBV6-3	-	TRBJ2-7	once	CASSQGGLAYEQYF	TGTGCCAGCAGTCAGGGTGGCCTTGCATACGAGCAGTACTTC
TRBV10-3	TRBD2	TRBJ2-7	-	CAISESIPLGAGRYEQYF	TGTGCCATCAGTGAGTCTATTCCCCTTGGAGCGGGGAGATACGAGCAGTACTTC
TRBV5-5	-	TRBJ1-5	-	CASSPTERGAQPQHF	TGTGCCAGCAGCCCTACGGAGAGGGGCGCTCAGCCCCAGCATTTT
TRBV6-2/TRBV6-3	-	TRBJ1-6	-	CASSGISPLHF	TGTGCCAGCAGCGGGATTTCACCCCTCCACTTT
TRBV2	-	TRBJ2-4	-	CASGPVGLAKNIQYF	TGTGCCAGCGGCCCGGTGGGGCTAGCCAAAAACATTCAGTACTTC
TRBV15	-	TRBJ2-7	-	CATSRVWNGLLYEQYF	TGTGCCACCAGCAGAGTATGGAACGGGCTCCTCTACGAGCAGTACTTC
TRBV27	TRBD2	TRBJ2-7	-	CASSPSRTSGTYEQYF	TGTGCCAGCAGCCCTTCGAGGACTAGCGGGACCTACGAGCAGTACTTC
TRBV29-1	-	TRBJ1-3	-	CSGLEGIDTIYF	TGCAGCGGACTAGAAGGTATTGACACCATATATTTT
TRBV6-2/TRBV6-3	-	TRBJ2-7	-	CASSYYRGGYEQYF	TGTGCCAGCAGTTACTACCGGGGCGGCTACGAGCAGTACTTC
TRBV27	TRBD2	TRBJ2-5	-	CASSYGGVDTQYF	TGTGCCAGCAGTTACGGGGGGGTGGATACCCAGTACTTC
TRBV19	TRBD2	TRBJ2-7	-	CASSITGTSLLNIYEQYF	TGTGCCAGTAGTATAACCGGGACTAGCTTACTCAATATCTACGAGCAGTACTTC
TRBV12-3/TRBV12-4	-	TRBJ2-1	-	CASSFPGEQFF	TGTGCCAGCAGTTTTCCGGGGGAGCAGTTCTTC
TRBV5-4	TRBD1	TRBJ2-7	-	CASSSGTAAYEQYF	TGTGCCAGCAGCTCCGGGACAGCAGCCTACGAGCAGTACTTC
TRBV6-2/TRBV6-3	-	TRBJ1-2	-	CASSRTAGVNYGYTF	TGTGCCAGCAGTCGGACGGCCGGCGTCAACTATGGCTACACCTTC
TRBV28	-	TRBJ2-7	-	CASSGSDSYEQYF	TGTGCCAGCAGCGGCAGTGACTCCTACGAGCAGTACTTC
TRBV6-5	-	TRBJ1-1	-	CASSYLDLNTEAFF	TGTGCCAGCAGTTACTTGGACTTGAACACTGAAGCTTTCTTT
TRBV19	-	TRBJ1-1	-	CASSILGGTEAFF	TGTGCCAGTAGTATTTTGGGGGGCACTGAAGCTTTCTTT
TRBV7-2	-	TRBJ1-6	-	CASSPQEAHDSPLHF	TGTGCCAGCAGCCCACAGGAGGCTCATGATTCACCCCTCCACTTT
TRBV20-1	-	TRBJ1-1	-	CSASKGAENTEAFF	TGCAGTGCTAGTAAAGGGGCGGAGAACACTGAAGCTTTCTTT
TRBV7-2	-	TRBJ1-6	-	CASSEVSSYNSPLHF	TGTGCCAGCAGCGAAGTGAGCTCCTATAATTCACCCCTCCACTTT
TRBV20-1	-	TRBJ2-3	-	CSASDRISTDTQYF	TGCAGTGCTAGTGACCGAATTAGCACAGATACGCAGTATTTT
TRBV6-5	-	TRBJ2-1	-	CASSRYWGAYNEQFF	TGTGCCAGCAGCCGTTACTGGGGGGCTTACAATGAGCAGTTCTTC
TRBV4-3	TRBD1	TRBJ2-2	-	CASSQIQGVYTGELFF	TGCGCCAGCAGCCAAATACAGGGGGTCTACACCGGGGAGCTGTTTTTT
TRBV14	-	TRBJ1-2	-	CASSQESGLERTWGSNYGYTF	TGTGCCAGCAGCCAAGAGTCGGGATTGGAGCGGACTTGGGGTTCTAACTATGGCTACACCTTC
TRBV19	-	TRBJ1-6	-	CASAGGWNSPLHF	TGTGCCAGCGCGGGGGGTTGGAATTCACCCCTCCACTTT